This T cell receptor beta chain was recorded in a study of blood T cell repertoires in COVID-19. This clone was counted a single time. The table came from immunoSEQ multiplex PCR; TCRdb's copy has only in-frame clones and leaves some out. The sample shows about 670,000 clones, over 80% of them seen only once. The sequenced sample was peripheral blood. The sequence was collected from a woman between 18 and 29 years old with acute or convalescent COVID-19.

CDR3 nucleotide sequence: TGCGCCAGCAGCACGCACGACAGGGGGAATGAAAAACTGTTTTTT. Translation: CASSTHDRGNEKLFF. The chain combines TRBV5-1 with TRBJ1-4; TRBD1 matches 9 bases. V lost 4 bases to trimming and J lost 5 bases; unmatched junction nucleotides: 6. This CDR3 region has 15 residues. CDR1 is SGHRS, CDR2 YFSETQ, per germline.